This TCR beta chain came from a study of blood T cell repertoires in COVID-19. As for the study in general: Italy, Spain and the United States were the sources of the convalescent and acute COVID-19 samples. The cDNA or gDNA used as material had been derived from T cells, B-cell-depleted T cells, or PBMCs.

This CDR3 contains 13 residues. The germline gives CDR1 MDHEN, CDR2 SYDVKM. The V end lost 6 bases, the J end lost 7 bases, and 13 bases lay between the germline ends. The Seattle patients joined while their infection was active and were tracked longitudinally afterward. Original processing notes: Reference gene primer amplification gave nucleated cell count estimates. Some clones are missing from TCRdb's copy, which holds only in-frame ones; the method was immunoSEQ multiplex PCR. That table furnishes V, J and clone size, whereas the DNA furnished D and trimming. The data hold 250,000 to 300,000 clones, with approximately 89% observed a single time.

The clonotype comes from a woman in her seventies with COVID-19, enrolled during active disease. Material: peripheral blood. The chain joins TRBV28 to TRBJ2-1; D is perhaps TRBD2 (6 bases). The CDR3 DNA is TGTGCCAGCAGCTTACTAGGGAGGAATGAGCAGTTCTTC. Translated: CASSLLGRNEQFF.